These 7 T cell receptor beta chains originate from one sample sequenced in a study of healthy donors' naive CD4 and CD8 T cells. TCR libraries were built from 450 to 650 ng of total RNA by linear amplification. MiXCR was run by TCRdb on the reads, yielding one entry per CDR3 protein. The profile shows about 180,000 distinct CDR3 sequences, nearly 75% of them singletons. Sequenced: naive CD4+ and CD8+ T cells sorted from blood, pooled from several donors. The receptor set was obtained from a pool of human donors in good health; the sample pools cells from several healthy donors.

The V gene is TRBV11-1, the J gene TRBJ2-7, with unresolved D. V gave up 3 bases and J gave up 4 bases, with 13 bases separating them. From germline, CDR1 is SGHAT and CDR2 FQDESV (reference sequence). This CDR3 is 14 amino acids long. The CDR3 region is CASSFSLLVYEQYF. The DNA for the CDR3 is TGTGCCAGCAGCTTTAGTCTGCTAGTTTACGAGCAGTACTTC.

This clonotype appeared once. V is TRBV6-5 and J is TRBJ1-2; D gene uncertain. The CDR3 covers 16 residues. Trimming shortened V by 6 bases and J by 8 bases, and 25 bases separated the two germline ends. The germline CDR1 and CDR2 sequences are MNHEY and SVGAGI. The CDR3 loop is CASSRLHTGRDVGYTF. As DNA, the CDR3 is TGTGCCAGCAGCCGCTTACATACCGGCCGAGACGTAGGCTACACCTTC.

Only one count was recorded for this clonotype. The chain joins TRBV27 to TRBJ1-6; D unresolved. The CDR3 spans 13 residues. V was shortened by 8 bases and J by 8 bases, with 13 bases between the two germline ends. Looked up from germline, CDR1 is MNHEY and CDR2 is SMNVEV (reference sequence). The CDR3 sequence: CASGSVRDSPLHF. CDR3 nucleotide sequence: TGTGCCAGCGGTTCGGTCCGCGATTCACCCCTCCACTTT.

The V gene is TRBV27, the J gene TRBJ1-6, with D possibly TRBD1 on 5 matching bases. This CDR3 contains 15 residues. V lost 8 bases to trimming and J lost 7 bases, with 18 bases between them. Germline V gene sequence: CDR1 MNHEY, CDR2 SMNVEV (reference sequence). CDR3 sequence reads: CASAPGTVSNSPLHF. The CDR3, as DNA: TGTGCCAGCGCACCAGGGACGGTTTCCAATTCACCCCTCCACTTT.

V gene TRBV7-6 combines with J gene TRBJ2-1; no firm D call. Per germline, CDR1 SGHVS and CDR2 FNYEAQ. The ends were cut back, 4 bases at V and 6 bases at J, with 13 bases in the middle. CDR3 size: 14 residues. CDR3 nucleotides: TGTGCCAGCAGCTCCGGGCTCCAAGGCAATGAGCAGTTCTTC. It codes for CASSSGLQGNEQFF.

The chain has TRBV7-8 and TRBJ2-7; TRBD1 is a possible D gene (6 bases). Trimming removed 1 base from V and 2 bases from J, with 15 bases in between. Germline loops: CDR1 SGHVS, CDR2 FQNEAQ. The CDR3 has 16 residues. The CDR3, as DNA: TGTGCCAGCAGCTTAGAGGAATCGGGACACCCCTACGAGCAGTACTTC. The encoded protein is CASSLEESGHPYEQYF.

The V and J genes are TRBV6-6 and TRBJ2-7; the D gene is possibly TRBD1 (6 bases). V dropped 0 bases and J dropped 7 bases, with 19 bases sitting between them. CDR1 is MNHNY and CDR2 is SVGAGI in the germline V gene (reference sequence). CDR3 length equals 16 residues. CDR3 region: CASSYSTGQKYWEQYF. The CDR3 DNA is TGTGCCAGCAGTTACTCGACAGGACAGAAGTACTGGGAGCAGTACTTC.